This T cell receptor beta chain appears in the sequencing data of a study of T cells in Graves' hyperthyroidism and ophthalmopathy. The study, taken as a whole, reports: Ophthalmopathy was model-predicted a median around 6.1 months pre-onset. Most thyroid clonotypes that were expanded above 0.001 also turned up in blood.

Newly diagnosed patients aged 18 to 65 had hyperthyroidism of under 2 months' duration. Fresh peripheral blood, around 9.5 ml, yielded the PBMCs. TCR beta CDR3 sequences were amplified from RNA transcripts. The study used the HTBI primer set for a first-round RT-PCR of the TCR CDR3. From the multiplex PCR reads, TCRdb called clonotypes with MiXCR, one entry per CDR3 protein. Among more than 550,000 distinct CDR3 sequences listed, roughly 17% were seen once. CDR1 and CDR2 from the germline V gene are LNHDA and SQIVND (reference sequence). V shed 3 bases, J shed 1 base, and the junction held 6 bases outside the gene matches. The CDR3 length is 17 residues. On this clonotype: The antigen remains undetermined.

The chain couples TRBV19 to TRBJ2-5, with 12 nucleotides matching TRBD2. The receptor was isolated from a middle-aged man with Graves' hyperthyroidism. Input material: blood. CDR3 sequence (DNA): TGTGCCAGTAGTATTGGGACTAGCGGGCAGATCCAAGAGACCCAGTACTTC. As protein: CASSIGTSGQIQETQYF. Using reference TRBV19 and TRBJ2-5 for the parts outside the CDR3, the full variable domain is DGGITQSPKYLFRKEGQNVTLSCEQNLNHDAMYWYRQDPGQGLRLIYYSQIVNDFQKGDIAEGYSVSREKKESFPLTVTSAQKNPTAFYLCASSIGTSGQIQETQYFGPGTRLLVL.